These 26 T cell receptor beta chains came from one sample sequenced in a study of blood T cell repertoires in COVID-19. Sequencing was performed with immunoSEQ multiplex PCR; in TCRdb, only in-frame clones are kept and a portion is missing. This table holds 300,000 or so clones, roughly 84% found once. Sequencing was done on a sample of PBMCs or T cells enriched from blood (not recorded which). All receptors come from a woman in her 30s who had recovered from COVID-19.

The chain joins TRBV25-1 to TRBJ1-4; possible D gene TRBD1, 5 bases. Deletions cut 3 bases from V and 7 bases from J, with 12 bases between. This CDR3 spans 14 amino acids. CDR1 MGHDK and CDR2 SYGVNS come from the germline V gene. Written as DNA, the CDR3 is TGTGCCAGCAGTGACCCCAGGGCTGCTGAAAAACTGTTTTTT. It specifies CASSDPRAAEKLFF.

The chain couples TRBV5-1 to TRBJ1-2, with 8 bases identical to TRBD1. V lost 3 bases to trimming and J lost 3 bases; unmatched junction nucleotides: 4. Germline CDR1 reads SGHRS; CDR2 reads YFSETQ. CDR3 length: 14 residues. As DNA, the CDR3 is TGCGCCAGCAGCTGGGACAGGCCTGACTATGGCTACACCTTC. This codes for CASSWDRPDYGYTF.

This chain uses TRBV7-2 with TRBJ1-6, with D hard to call. Trimming cost V 2 bases and J 6 bases, with 11 bases left between them. The CDR3 has 15 amino acids. Looked up from germline, CDR1 is SGHTA and CDR2 is FQGNSA. The CDR3 DNA sequence: TGTGCCAGCAGCTTACTGGGTGGGAGTAATTCACCCCTCCACTTT. Amino acid sequence: CASSLLGGSNSPLHF.

This chain uses TRBV7-9 with TRBJ1-2; D possibly corresponds to TRBD1 (6 bases). Trimming took off 5 bases at V and 0 bases at J, with 16 bases between the two ends. Germline CDR1 is SEHNR and CDR2 is FQNEAQ (reference sequence). This CDR3 has 16 residues. The CDR3 bases are TGTGCCAGCAGCCCGGGGGGGCCCACAGCTAACTATGGCTACACCTTC. Protein sequence: CASSPGGPTANYGYTF.

The V call is TRBV28, the J call TRBJ2-7; 10 bases agree with TRBD1. The CDR3 consists of 16 residues. Germline V lookup: CDR1 MDHEN, CDR2 SYDVKM. With V trimmed by 3 bases and J by 4 bases, 9 bases remained unmatched. The CDR3 region has the DNA TGTGCCAGCAGTTTCCCCGGACAGGGGGATAAATACGAGCAGTACTTC. Translated: CASSFPGQGDKYEQYF.

The genes are TRBV5-8 and TRBJ2-1, with D perhaps TRBD1 (5 bases). With 4 bases removed from V and 4 bases from J, the gap between germline ends came to 9 bases. The CDR3 extends over 13 amino acids. Per the germline V gene, CDR1 is SGHTS and CDR2 is YDEGEE. DNA of the CDR3: TGTGCCAGCAGCAGACGACAGTACAATGAGCAGTTCTTC. Residues: CASSRRQYNEQFF.

In DNA, the CDR3 is TGTGCCAGTAGTTCCCGGGGGGTTGATGAGCAGTTCTTC. Translating gives CASSSRGVDEQFF. The rearrangement links TRBV19 to TRBJ2-1, with 7 bases matching TRBD2. This CDR3 comprises 13 residues. CDR1 is LNHDA and CDR2 is SQIVND in the germline V gene (reference sequence). Unmatched junction bases numbered 6, after V lost 5 bases and J lost 8 bases.

The chain recombines TRBV19 with TRBJ1-3; 9 bases match TRBD1. The CDR3 loop spans 17 amino acids. Germline loops: CDR1 LNHDA, CDR2 SQIVND (reference sequence). Unmatched junction bases numbered 11, after V lost 3 bases and J lost 5 bases. For the CDR3, the DNA is TGTGCCAGTAGTATCGACTCCGGGACAGGGACCAGAAACACCATATATTTT. Translating it yields CASSIDSGTGTRNTIYF.

The V gene is TRBV12-3 or TRBV12-4, the J gene TRBJ2-2; D might be TRBD1 (6 bases). The CDR3 contains 13 residues. The V end lost 8 bases, the J end lost 6 bases, and 13 bases lay between the germline ends. The CDR3 spells CASYRDVAGELFF. The DNA of the CDR3 is TGTGCCAGCTACAGGGACGTCGCCGGGGAGCTGTTTTTT.

V is TRBV10-1 and J is TRBJ1-3; tentatively, D is TRBD1 (6 bases). Germline V CDR1 and CDR2: WNHNN, SYGVQD (reference sequence). V lost 3 bases to trimming and J lost 0 bases, with 15 bases between them. The CDR3 spans 17 residues. In DNA, the CDR3 is TGCGCCAGCAGTGATGGGATCAGGGGAGCCTCTGGAAACACCATATATTTT. It specifies CASSDGIRGASGNTIYF.

V usage is TRBV12-3 or TRBV12-4 and J usage is TRBJ1-2; 7 bases map to TRBD1. This CDR3 comprises 13 residues. V lost 6 bases, J lost 7 bases, and 8 bases stayed unmatched. The CDR3 nucleotides read TGTGCCAGCAGAAAACGGGACAGAGCTGGCTACACCTTC. Its translation is CASRKRDRAGYTF.

The chain joins TRBV28 to TRBJ1-6, with 12 bases identical to TRBD1. CDR1 and CDR2 from the germline V gene are MDHEN and SYDVKM. The CDR3 totals 18 residues. The V and J ends lost 1 base and 6 bases, in that order; junction bases with no gene match: 7. The DNA of the CDR3 is TGTGCCAGCAGTTTATATTATGGGACAGGGGGCCTTAATTCACCCCTCCACTTT. This codes for CASSLYYGTGGLNSPLHF.

The V and J genes are TRBV28 and TRBJ1-3; 7 nucleotides line up with TRBD1. V dropped 4 bases and J dropped 4; count of bases not matched to a gene: 4. Germline V gives CDR1 MDHEN, CDR2 SYDVKM. This CDR3 region has 14 residues. The CDR3 spells CASSWTGPGNTIYF. Written as DNA, the CDR3 is TGTGCCAGCAGTTGGACAGGTCCCGGAAACACCATATATTTT.

This chain connects TRBV3-1 (or the pseudogene TRBV3-2) to TRBJ2-5, with TRBD1 matching over 7 bases. The J segment lost 5 bases and the V segment lost 1 base, leaving 4 bases of the junction unmatched. The CDR3 is 14 residues long. Germline V CDR1 and CDR2: LGHDT, YNNKEL (reference sequence). The CDR3 is CASSQVRGLETQYF. The DNA of the CDR3 is TGTGCCAGCAGCCAAGTTAGGGGGCTGGAGACCCAGTACTTC.

This clone was observed a handful of times. The chain carries TRBV25-1 and TRBJ1-1; 9 bases fit TRBD1. Germline V lookup: CDR1 MGHDK, CDR2 SYGVNS. The CDR3 spans 13 residues. V was pared by 4 bases and J by 6 bases, with 3 bases of the junction left unmatched. This chain's CDR3 is CASSATGGSEAFF. The CDR3 coding sequence is TGTGCCAGCAGTGCGACAGGGGGATCTGAAGCTTTCTTT.

The chain is built from TRBV5-1 and TRBJ2-1, with 8 bases that match TRBD1. CDR1 and CDR2 (germline): SGHRS, YFSETQ. The junction had 23 bases not matched to a gene; V was cut back by 2 bases and J by 4 bases. The length of the CDR3 is 21 residues. The CDR3 here is CASSLDIARRTGQGSYNEQFF. The CDR3 coding sequence is TGCGCCAGCAGCTTAGACATTGCTAGAAGAACCGGACAGGGTTCTTACAATGAGCAGTTCTTC.

The rearrangement joins TRBV5-1 to TRBJ2-3; 10 bases are a match to TRBD1. CDR1 is SGHRS and CDR2 is YFSETQ in the germline V gene. With 4 bases clipped from V and 2 bases from J, the junction kept 7 bases outside the gene matches. This CDR3 spans 16 amino acids. CDR3 in DNA: TGCGCCAGCAGCCCCTGGACAGGGGGTACCACAGATACGCAGTATTTT. It translates to CASSPWTGGTTDTQYF.

The genes are TRBV12-3 or TRBV12-4 and TRBJ1-1; no definite D call. This CDR3 has 13 residues. Trimming took 3 bases from V and 8 from J, leaving 13 bases between them. The CDR3 protein is CASSFGRYEEAFF. CDR3 nucleotide sequence: TGTGCCAGCAGTTTTGGCAGGTACGAAGAAGCTTTCTTT.

The rearrangement links TRBV28 to TRBJ1-5; 7 bases fit TRBD1. CDR1 MDHEN and CDR2 SYDVKM come from the germline V gene. The ends lost 8 bases at V and 2 bases at J; junction bases unmatched: 3. This CDR3 comprises 13 residues. CDR3 amino acids: CASRTGGNQPQHF. The CDR3 region has the DNA TGTGCCAGCCGTACAGGGGGCAATCAGCCCCAGCATTTT.

This clone came up once. The rearrangement links TRBV29-1 to TRBJ2-7; 10 bases map to TRBD1. The CDR3 consists of 15 residues. The V gene end was trimmed by 5 bases and the J gene end by 2 bases; junction bases not matched to a gene: 9. Germline CDR1 is SQVTM and CDR2 is ANQGSEA. The CDR3 spells CSVKERGTGAYEQYF. Here the CDR3 DNA reads TGCAGCGTTAAGGAACGCGGGACAGGGGCCTACGAGCAGTACTTC.

The chain joins TRBV10-3 to TRBJ1-1; 7 bases agree with TRBD1. CDR1 ENHRY and CDR2 SYGVKD come from the germline V gene. The CDR3 is 16 residues long. Trimming at V came to 6 bases and at J to 0 bases, leaving 10 bases not matched to a gene. CDR3 bases: TGTGCCATCAGCCAGACTCTGGGACAGCTGAACACTGAAGCTTTCTTT. It translates to CAISQTLGQLNTEAFF.

The chain employs TRBV11-2 and TRBJ1-3; 7 nucleotides align to TRBD1. Germline CDR1 and CDR2: SGHAT and FQNNGV. The CDR3 extends over 15 amino acids. V lost 5 bases to trimming and J lost 4 bases; unmatched junction nucleotides: 8. For the CDR3, the DNA is TGTGCCAGCAGCCCAACAACAGGGGCGGGAAACACCATATATTTT. It yields the protein CASSPTTGAGNTIYF.

The chain links TRBV9 to TRBJ1-1, with D uncertain. V lost 2 bases and J 0 bases, leaving 14 bases between the germline ends. The CDR3 extends over 16 amino acids. Germline V gene sequence: CDR1 SGDLS, CDR2 YYNGEE. The CDR3 reads CASSVSGTVMNTEAFF. DNA for the CDR3: TGTGCCAGCAGCGTGTCAGGAACAGTAATGAACACTGAAGCTTTCTTT. The full variable domain, rest sourced from reference TRBV9 and TRBJ1-1, is DSGVTQTPKHLITATGQRVTLRCSPRSGDLSVYWYQQSLDQGLQFLIQYYNGEERAKGNILERFSAQQFPDLHSELNLSSLELGDSALYFCASSVSGTVMNTEAFFGQGTRLTVV.

This chain joins TRBV10-3 and TRBJ1-3; D is unclear. The CDR3 sequence is 13 residues long. Per germline, CDR1 ENHRY and CDR2 SYGVKD. Between the trimmed V and J ends, which lost 11 bases and 8 bases, there was a span of 19 bases. This chain's CDR3 is CAATVQNGDTIYF. In nucleotides, the CDR3 is TGTGCCGCAACCGTGCAAAACGGAGACACCATATATTTT.

The CDR3 region is CASSLGSGGTEAFF. CDR3 nucleotides: TGCGCCAGCAGCTTGGGCTCGGGGGGCACTGAAGCTTTCTTT. This chain uses TRBV5-1 with TRBJ1-1, with D possibly matching TRBD1 (5 bases). Germline CDR1 is SGHRS and CDR2 is YFSETQ. Trimming left V 0 bases short and J 4 bases short, with 10 bases between. The CDR3 is 14 amino acids.

This rearrangement joins TRBV3-1 (or the pseudogene TRBV3-2) to TRBJ2-2, with a possible D match to TRBD2 (6 bases). This CDR3 has 15 amino acids. The V and J ends lost 3 bases and 4 bases respectively, with 12 bases between them. Germline assignment: CDR1 LGHDT and CDR2 YNNKEL (reference sequence). The CDR3 protein is CASSQEGRGTGELFF. The CDR3 nucleotides read TGTGCCAGCAGCCAGGAGGGACGCGGCACCGGGGAGCTGTTTTTT.